This T cell receptor beta chain originates from a study of blood T cell repertoires in COVID-19. Study-level background: Sample material is recorded as cDNA or gDNA derived from T cells, B-cell-depleted T cells, or PBMCs.

Comment on this clone: A junction end diverges from the germline sequence, so it may reflect a read error.

Authors' data handling: Estimation of nucleated cell counts relied on the amplification of reference gene primers. Method: immunoSEQ multiplex PCR; TCRdb's copy keeps in-frame clones and lacks some. D and trimming come from the DNA, and the V and J calls and clone size come from that table. The data contain about 33,000 clones, 85% to 90% of them singletons. This CDR3 has 18 residues. Germline V gene lookup returns CDR1 SSHAT and CDR2 FNYEAQ (reference sequence). The V call is TRBV7-7, the J call TRBJ2-1, with 9 bases aligning to TRBD2. The sequence was collected from a human donor in a cohort sampled during active COVID-19. The source material was peripheral blood. The DNA of the CDR3 is TGTGCTAGCACCCCAGGTGCTAGCGGGATTCTCTCCTACAATGAGCAGTTCTTC. Residues: CASTPGASGILSYNEQFF. The full variable domain, rest sourced from reference TRBV7-7 and TRBJ2-1, is GAGVSQSPRYKVTKRGQDVTLRCDPISSHATLYWYQQALGQGPEFLTYFNYEAQPDKSGLPSDRFSAERPEGSISTLTIQRTEQRDSAMYRCASTPGASGILSYNEQFFGPGTRLTVL.